The 25 T cell receptor beta chains in this list originate from one sample, sequenced in a study of CD8+ T cells in alopecia areata. Following extraction, RNA underwent reverse transcription to cDNA, which served as the sequencing template. Profiling relied on immunoSEQ multiplex PCR, and the TCRdb table lists in-frame clones only, not all of them. The sample has 110,000 or so clones, about 60% seen once. Sequencing used NKG2D-low CD8+ T cells sorted from blood. The receptor source for this set is a human donor with alopecia areata.

This chain links TRBV27 with TRBJ1-2; 12 nucleotides align to TRBD1. This CDR3 comprises 15 residues. With 4 bases clipped from V and 3 bases from J, the junction kept 3 bases outside the gene matches. Germline V gives CDR1 MNHEY, CDR2 SMNVEV (reference sequence). In DNA form, the CDR3 reads TGTGCCAGCAGTTACGGGACAGGGGGCTACTATGGCTACACCTTC. Amino acids: CASSYGTGGYYGYTF.

This rearrangement joins TRBV9 to TRBJ2-5; 8 bases fit TRBD1. The CDR3 length is 16 residues. After removal of 7 bases from V and 5 bases from J, the junction contained 16 bases not matched to a gene. The V gene's germline CDR1 is SGDLS and CDR2 YYNGEE. CDR3 sequence: CASRPGQADHRETQYF. CDR3 DNA sequence: TGTGCCAGCCGCCCGGGACAGGCCGACCATCGGGAGACCCAGTACTTC.

V is TRBV9 and J is TRBJ2-7, with no clear D. Germline V lookup: CDR1 SGDLS, CDR2 YYNGEE. The CDR3 covers 12 residues. V was trimmed by 4 bases and J by 7 bases, leaving 12 bases between them. CDR3 in DNA: TGTGCCAGCAGCTCCCCGAGAGAGGAGCAGTACTTC. Amino acids: CASSSPREEQYF.

The chain couples TRBV5-1 to TRBJ2-1, with D uncertain. V gave up 1 base and J gave up 7 bases, with 18 bases separating them. The length of the CDR3 is 16 residues. The germline CDR1 and CDR2 sequences are SGHRS and YFSETQ. CDR3 DNA: TGCGCCAGCAGCTTGCTGGGGATACCACCGAGGAATGAGCAGTTCTTC. This gives the protein CASSLLGIPPRNEQFF. Supplemented by reference TRBV5-1 and TRBJ2-1, the full variable domain reads KAGVTQTPRYLIKTRGQQVTLSCSPISGHRSVSWYQQTPGQGLQFLFEYFSETQRNKGNFPGRFSGRQFSNSRSEMNVSTLELGDSALYLCASSLLGIPPRNEQFFGPGTRLTVL.

V usage is TRBV11-2 and J usage is TRBJ2-1; 7 bases are a match to TRBD2. V gave up 4 bases and J gave up 15 bases; unmatched junction bases: 3. Germline assignment: CDR1 SGHAT and CDR2 FQNNGV. This CDR3 has 10 amino acids. Here the CDR3 DNA reads TGTGCCAGCAGCTGGCGGGAGATGTTCTTC. Protein sequence: CASSWREMFF.

This clone was counted once. The V call is TRBV2, the J call TRBJ1-2; 7 bases are shared with TRBD1. V shed 3 bases, J shed 5 bases, and the junction held 6 bases outside the gene matches. Germline lookup yields CDR1 SNHLY and CDR2 FYNNEI. CDR3 length: 14 amino acids. This chain's CDR3 is CASSEGDSRYGYTF. The CDR3 DNA reads TGTGCCAGCAGTGAGGGGGACAGCAGATATGGCTACACCTTC.

The chain couples TRBV28 to TRBJ2-7; TRBD1 aligns across 7 bases. The CDR3 is 15 residues long. The V and J ends lost 5 bases and 3 bases, in that order; junction bases with no gene match: 10. The germline CDR1 and CDR2 sequences are MDHEN and SYDVKM. The DNA for the CDR3 is TGTGCCAGCAGTATCGCCCCCCGGGACAGCTACGAGCAGTACTTC. Translating it yields CASSIAPRDSYEQYF.

V gene TRBV7-3 combines with J gene TRBJ1-1, with 8 bases matching TRBD1. J was trimmed by 1 base and V by 2 bases; bases with no gene match: 0. The CDR3 has 14 residues. CDR1 SGHTA and CDR2 FQGTGA come from the germline V gene. CDR3 sequence: CASSLGQGNTEAFF. The CDR3 DNA reads as TGTGCCAGCAGCTTAGGACAGGGGAACACTGAAGCTTTCTTT. The complete variable domain, with remaining parts taken from reference TRBV7-3 and TRBJ1-1, reads GAGVSQTPSNKVTEKGKYVELRCDPISGHTALYWYRQSLGQGPEFLIYFQGTGAADDSGLPNDRFFAVRPEGSVSTLKIQRTERGDSAVYLCASSLGQGNTEAFFGQGTRLTVV.

This clone was seen a few times. V and J are TRBV6-5 and TRBJ2-7, with D perhaps TRBD1 or TRBD2 (5 bases each). Germline lookup yields CDR1 MNHEY and CDR2 SVGAGI. V dropped 1 base and J dropped 6 bases, with 16 bases sitting between them. The CDR3 contains 15 residues. The CDR3, as DNA: TGTGCCAGCAGTTACTATTTGGAGGCGAGGGGCGAGCAGTACTTC. Translation: CASSYYLEARGEQYF.

The chain is built from TRBV27 and TRBJ2-1, with D uncertain. This CDR3 is 14 amino acids long. V dropped 2 bases and J dropped 0 bases, with 5 bases sitting between them. CDR1 and CDR2 (germline): MNHEY, SMNVEV (reference sequence). For the CDR3, the DNA is TGTGCCAGCAGTTTAGTCCGCTCCTACAATGAGCAGTTCTTC. Protein: CASSLVRSYNEQFF.

This clone was observed a few times. The chain has TRBV5-1 and TRBJ2-4; 7 bases are a match to TRBD2. The germline CDR1 and CDR2 sequences are SGHRS and YFSETQ. With V trimmed by 0 bases and J by 2 bases, 2 bases remained unmatched. CDR3 length: 15 amino acids. In nucleotides, the CDR3 is TGCGCCAGCAGCTTGGGAGCGGGAACCAAAAACATTCAGTACTTC. The encoded protein is CASSLGAGTKNIQYF.

This clone was counted many times. The V gene is TRBV7-9, the J gene TRBJ1-5, with D possibly TRBD1 on 5 matching bases. This CDR3 is built from 14 residues. CDR1 is SEHNR, CDR2 FQNEAQ, per germline (reference sequence). Trimming removed 5 bases at V and 0 bases at J, with 8 bases between. The CDR3 loop is CASSQTDSNQPQHF. CDR3 nucleotides: TGTGCCAGCAGCCAGACAGATAGCAATCAGCCCCAGCATTTT.

The chain is built from TRBV4-2 and TRBJ2-7, with 9 bases identical to TRBD2. This CDR3 has 16 amino acids. Germline CDR1 reads LGHNA; CDR2 reads YNFKEQ. Germline trimming cut 0 bases from V and 7 bases from J; bases unmatched to any gene: 10. Here the CDR3 reads CASSQDSREGLGEQYF. In DNA form, the CDR3 reads TGTGCCAGCAGCCAAGATTCGCGGGAGGGCCTGGGTGAGCAGTACTTC.

The chain recombines TRBV27 with TRBJ1-1; D gene uncertain. CDR3 length: 13 residues. Germline-derived CDR1 and CDR2 are MNHEY and SMNVEV (reference sequence). V lost 4 bases to trimming and J lost 1 base, with 7 bases between them. The CDR3: CASSYAGNTEAFF. The CDR3 DNA reads TGTGCCAGCAGTTATGCTGGGAACACTGAAGCTTTCTTT.

This clone was seen a few times. At the DNA level, this CDR3 is encoded by other sequences in the same sample as well. V is TRBV2 and J is TRBJ2-5; D gene uncertain. CDR1 and CDR2 (germline): SNHLY, FYNNEI. V lost 1 base and J lost 7, with 1 base in between. The length of the CDR3 is 10 residues. CDR3 sequence reads: CASSEGTQYF. In nucleotides, the CDR3 is TGTGCCAGCAGTGAAGGGACCCAGTACTTC.

The gene calls are TRBV5-6 and TRBJ2-5, with D possibly being TRBD2 (6 bases). CDR3 size: 15 residues. V dropped 3 bases and J dropped 2 bases, with 14 bases sitting between them. Germline loops: CDR1 SGHDT, CDR2 YYEEEE. Written as DNA, the CDR3 is TGTGCCAGCAGCTGGGAGGTCCGGCAACAAGAGACCCAGTACTTC. Translating it yields CASSWEVRQQETQYF.

The genes are TRBV27 and TRBJ2-2, with no clear D. The CDR3 has 16 amino acids. CDR1 and CDR2 from the germline V gene are MNHEY and SMNVEV (reference sequence). V was trimmed by 8 bases and J by 3 bases, leaving 19 bases between them. The CDR3 coding sequence is TGTGCCAGCCGTGGGTTCTTCAGTGGGGACACCGGGGAGCTGTTTTTT. Translation gives CASRGFFSGDTGELFF.

Points on this clone: A junction boundary mismatches the germline segment, possibly from a read error. The chain couples TRBV29-1 to TRBJ2-7, with D maybe TRBD1 (7 bases). Per the germline V gene, CDR1 is SQVTM and CDR2 is ANQGSEA. This CDR3 comprises 16 residues. The CDR3 coding sequence is TGCAGCGCTGAAGACCCTGGGGGGACAGAGCCTTACGAGCAGTACTTC. It is translated as CSAEDPGGTEPYEQYF.

This chain uses TRBV13 with TRBJ1-1; tentatively, D is TRBD1 (6 bases). CDR1 is PRHDT and CDR2 is FYEKMQ in the germline V gene (reference sequence). CDR3 length: 15 amino acids. V lost 5 bases and J 1 base, leaving 14 bases between the germline ends. The CDR3 DNA reads TGTGCCAGCAGCCTGGGGGCCATGGGGAACACTGAAGCTTTCTTT. Amino acids: CASSLGAMGNTEAFF.

This chain joins TRBV9 and TRBJ2-1, with D possibly being TRBD1 (6 bases). Deletions cut 5 bases from V and 4 bases from J, with 10 bases between. There are 13 residues in the CDR3. The germline CDR1 and CDR2 sequences are SGDLS and YYNGEE. For the CDR3, the DNA is TGTGCCAGCAGTAGTACAGGGTACAATGAGCAGTTCTTC. It is translated as CASSSTGYNEQFF.

V usage is TRBV19 and J usage is TRBJ1-5; D not certain. The ends were cut back, 3 bases at V and 2 bases at J, with 5 bases in the middle. Per the germline V gene, CDR1 is LNHDA and CDR2 is SQIVND (reference sequence). The CDR3 covers 13 residues. The CDR3 DNA reads as TGTGCCAGTAGTATCGGTGGCAATCAGCCCCAGCATTTT. It translates to CASSIGGNQPQHF.

The chain is built from TRBV27 and TRBJ2-7, with 12 bases that match TRBD1. With 4 bases clipped from V and 7 bases from J, the junction kept 5 bases outside the gene matches. Germline-derived CDR1 and CDR2 are MNHEY and SMNVEV (reference sequence). There are 14 residues in the CDR3. CDR3 sequence reads: CASSSGQGAGEQYF. DNA of the CDR3: TGTGCCAGCAGTTCGGGACAGGGGGCGGGGGAGCAGTACTTC.

This clone was observed a handful of times. The V call is TRBV27, the J call TRBJ2-7; 7 positions agree with TRBD1. Germline CDR1 and CDR2: MNHEY and SMNVEV (reference sequence). This CDR3 is built from 14 residues. V lost 3 bases to trimming and J lost 0 bases; unmatched junction nucleotides: 2. The CDR3 sequence is CASSFDRASYEQYF. DNA for the CDR3: TGTGCCAGCAGTTTCGACAGGGCCTCCTACGAGCAGTACTTC.

This chain uses TRBV27 with TRBJ2-7; D possibly corresponds to TRBD1 (6 bases). CDR3 length: 14 residues. Germline CDR1 reads MNHEY; CDR2 reads SMNVEV (reference sequence). V was cut by 2 bases and J by 0 bases, with 8 bases left in between. The CDR3 DNA sequence: TGTGCCAGCAGTTTAACAGGGAGCTCCTACGAGCAGTACTTC. Its translation is CASSLTGSSYEQYF.

This clone came up a few times. The V and J genes are TRBV5-1 and TRBJ2-7, with D possibly being TRBD1 or TRBD2 (5 bases each). CDR1 SGHRS and CDR2 YFSETQ come from the germline V gene. The CDR3 is made up of 19 amino acids. Between the trimmed V and J ends, which lost 5 bases and 3 bases, there was a span of 30 bases. The CDR3 DNA sequence: TGCGCCAGCAGTCTTGCAGCCCCCGAGCTCCTACGGGGCGACTACGAGCAGTACTTC. Translating it yields CASSLAAPELLRGDYEQYF.